Presented here are 2 T cell receptor beta chains from one specimen sequenced in a study of blood T cell repertoires in COVID-19. Repertoires were generated with immunoSEQ multiplex PCR, while TCRdb's copy carries only in-frame clones and drops some. The sample contains about 44,000 clones, approximately 90% of which appear only once. Sequenced input: peripheral blood. Receptors originate from a woman aged 80 or over in a cohort sampled during active or convalescent COVID-19.

The chain links TRBV13 to TRBJ2-7; 12 bases agree with TRBD1. Germline V gene data show CDR1 as PRHDT and CDR2 as FYEKMQ (reference sequence). V was pared by 8 bases and J by 2 bases, with 1 base of the junction left unmatched. The CDR3 contains 13 residues. CDR3 nucleotide sequence: TGTGCCAGCGGGACAGGGGGCCCCTACGAGCAGTACTTC. This encodes CASGTGGPYEQYF.

Only one count was recorded for this clone. The J gene is TRBJ2-1, the V gene TRBV11-2, with 10 nucleotides matching TRBD2. Germline V CDR1 and CDR2: SGHAT, FQNNGV. CDR3 length equals 15 residues. Trimming took 0 bases from V and 6 from J; bases not matched to a gene: 2. Here the CDR3 DNA reads TGTGCCAGCAGCTTAGATCGACTAGCGGGCAATGAGCAGTTCTTC. This encodes CASSLDRLAGNEQFF.